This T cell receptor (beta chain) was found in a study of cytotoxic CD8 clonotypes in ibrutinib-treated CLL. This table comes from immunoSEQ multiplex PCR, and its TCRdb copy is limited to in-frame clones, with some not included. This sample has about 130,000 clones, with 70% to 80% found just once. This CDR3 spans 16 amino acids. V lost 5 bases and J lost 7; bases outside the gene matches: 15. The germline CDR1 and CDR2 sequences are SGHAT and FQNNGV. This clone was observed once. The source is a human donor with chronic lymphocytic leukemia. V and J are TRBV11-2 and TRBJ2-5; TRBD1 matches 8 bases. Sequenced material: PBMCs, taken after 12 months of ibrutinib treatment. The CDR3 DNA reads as TGTGCCAGCAGCACCAAGACAGGGGTACTAGCAGGGACCCAGTACTTC. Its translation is CASSTKTGVLAGTQYF.